Included here is one TCR beta chain sequence, with context. This sample is part of a study of PD-L1 blockade in urothelial cancer. Study overall: Blood was subjected to analysis at 3 weeks (second dose) and 6 weeks following treatment start.

Method: immunoSEQ multiplex PCR; TCRdb's copy keeps in-frame clones and lacks some. The sample shows 20,000 to 25,000 clones, approximately 88% of them seen only once. This TCR came from a middle-aged man with urothelial cancer. The specimen comprised PBMCs, sampled around atezolizumab (anti-PD-L1) treatment.

CDR3 loop: CASSSGDSLTDTQYF. In DNA, the CDR3 is TGTGCCAGCAGTTCGGGGGACTCTCTCACAGATACGCAGTATTTT. This chain connects TRBV28 to TRBJ2-3, with D possibly matching TRBD2 (6 bases). The germline V and J ends were trimmed by 4 bases and 2 bases, with 13 bases remaining between them. The CDR3 covers 15 residues. Germline V gives CDR1 MDHEN, CDR2 SYDVKM.